What follows are 9 T cell receptor beta chains derived from one specimen sequenced in a study of OX40 agonist ivuxolimab in advanced cancers. Sequenced by immunoSEQ multiplex PCR; TCRdb stores in-frame clones only, minus some. There are under 75,000 clones in the sample; roughly four fifths occur only once, and about 1% lies in the top ten. Sequenced here: CD4+ or CD8+ T cells sorted from blood, sampled in a trial of the OX40 agonist ivuxolimab. Every receptor here comes from an adult with an advanced solid tumor such as melanoma, head and neck, liver or kidney cancer.

This sequence joins TRBV5-1 and TRBJ1-1; D might be TRBD1 (5 bases). In germline, CDR1 is SGHRS, CDR2 YFSETQ. The ends were cut back, 7 bases at V and 6 bases at J, with 19 bases in the middle. This CDR3 spans 14 amino acids. CDR3 residues: CASEPGGTVAEAFF. The CDR3 DNA sequence: TGCGCCAGCGAACCCGGGGGAACAGTCGCTGAAGCTTTCTTT.

The V call is TRBV18, the J call TRBJ2-5; no firm D call. V was shortened by 4 bases and J by 1 base, with 4 bases between the two germline ends. Per germline, CDR1 KGHSH and CDR2 LQKENI. The CDR3 extends over 12 amino acids. CDR3 in DNA: TGTGCCAGCTCACGGACCCAAGAGACCCAGTACTTC. This sequence encodes CASSRTQETQYF.

This chain connects TRBV2 to TRBJ2-5, with a weak D call TRBD1 (5 bases). Looked up from germline, CDR1 is SNHLY and CDR2 is FYNNEI. Trimming removed 8 bases from V and 4 bases from J, with 14 bases in between. There are 13 residues in the CDR3. In DNA, the CDR3 is TGTGCCAGCGCTCAGGGCTCCTTAGAGACCCAGTACTTC. Translating it yields CASAQGSLETQYF.

This clone was observed a handful of times. The rearrangement uses TRBV4-2 and TRBJ2-2; D is unclear. The CDR3 runs to 17 residues. Trimming stripped 4 bases from V and 5 bases from J, with 20 bases between. Per germline, CDR1 LGHNA and CDR2 YNFKEQ. The CDR3 is CASSRQGLTARTGELFF. For the CDR3, the DNA is TGTGCCAGCAGCCGCCAAGGGCTGACTGCTAGAACCGGGGAGCTGTTTTTT.

The gene calls are TRBV2 and TRBJ1-6; D remains unclear. The CDR3 contains 13 residues. Trimming pared 5 bases from V and 10 bases from J, leaving 12 bases between. The germline V gene has CDR1 SNHLY and CDR2 FYNNEI. DNA for the CDR3: TGTGCCAGCAGTACAACCGAGAGGTCACCCCTCCACTTT. This sequence encodes CASSTTERSPLHF.

The V call is TRBV2, the J call TRBJ1-1, with a tentative D call TRBD1 (5 bases). The CDR3 is 14 residues long. The germline CDR1 and CDR2 sequences are SNHLY and FYNNEI. V lost 3 bases, J lost 1 base, and 9 bases lay in between. The chain's CDR3 is CASSEVRGNTEAFF. CDR3 nucleotide sequence: TGTGCCAGCAGTGAGGTTAGGGGGAACACTGAAGCTTTCTTT.

The chain uses TRBV7-2 and TRBJ2-7; D may correspond to TRBD1 or TRBD2 (5 bases each). This CDR3 has 14 residues. Germline V gene data show CDR1 as SGHTA and CDR2 as FQGNSA. The V gene lost 1 base and the J gene lost 6 bases, with 13 bases spanning the gap. The CDR3 DNA reads TGTGCCAGCAGCTTAGAGGGGCTAGCCGGCGAGCAGTACTTC. As protein: CASSLEGLAGEQYF.

The chain employs TRBV19 and TRBJ1-2; D remains unclear. The CDR3 contains 13 residues. From germline, CDR1 is LNHDA and CDR2 SQIVND (reference sequence). The germline V and J ends were trimmed by 7 bases and 4 bases, with 13 bases remaining between them. Here the CDR3 reads CASKFSAGYGYTF. The CDR3 DNA follows: TGTGCCAGTAAATTTTCGGCCGGCTATGGCTACACCTTC.

The gene calls are TRBV9 and TRBJ1-1; possible D gene TRBD1, 6 bases. The CDR3 is 14 amino acids. Germline CDR1 and CDR2: SGDLS and YYNGEE. With 2 bases removed from V and 1 base from J, the gap between germline ends came to 9 bases. The chain's CDR3 is CASSVGHANTEAFF. CDR3 in DNA: TGTGCCAGCAGCGTGGGACACGCGAACACTGAAGCTTTCTTT. The variable domain in full, with the rest retrieved from reference TRBV9 and TRBJ1-1, is DSGVTQTPKHLITATGQRVTLRCSPRSGDLSVYWYQQSLDQGLQFLIQYYNGEERAKGNILERFSAQQFPDLHSELNLSSLELGDSALYFCASSVGHANTEAFFGQGTRLTVV.